This T cell receptor (beta chain) stems from a study of blood T cell repertoires in COVID-19. The wider study: Samples came from the United States, Italy and Spain, spanning acute and convalescent COVID-19.

Trimming pared 4 bases from V and 0 bases from J, leaving 12 bases between. Germline V gives CDR1 GTSNPN, CDR2 SVGIG (reference sequence). CDR3 size: 14 residues. In the original analysis: The assay estimated nucleated cells by amplifying reference gene primers. The repertoire was sequenced with immunoSEQ multiplex PCR; TCRdb's copy has only in-frame clones and lacks some. V, J and clone size reflect that table, while D and trimming were determined from the DNA. The sample holds some 150,000 clones, approximately 91% seen once. The chain uses TRBV30 and TRBJ1-1; possibly TRBD1 for D (6 bases). The sequenced material came from peripheral blood. The receptor's source is a human donor in a cohort sampled during active COVID-19. In nucleotides, the CDR3 is TGTGCCTGGAACCCAGGGGTTGTGAACACTGAAGCTTTCTTT. It yields the protein CAWNPGVVNTEAFF.